Shown below are 27 T cell receptor beta chains from a single sample sequenced in a study of a mutant IDH1 vaccine in newly diagnosed glioma. These receptors' targets are unknown. Repertoires were generated with immunoSEQ multiplex PCR, while TCRdb's copy carries only in-frame clones and drops some. The sample shows 110,000 or so clones, about nine tenths of them seen only once. Time point given: week 11, during vaccination. In every dose of vaccine, 300 ug of mutant IDH1 20-mer peptide was given alongside topical imiquimod. The sample here was PBMCs, taken from a glioma patient whose treatment included an IDH1 peptide vaccine. Every receptor here comes from a woman in her forties or fifties with glioma.

The chain has TRBV29-1 and TRBJ2-3, with 11 bases identical to TRBD2. This CDR3 is 14 amino acids long. Trimming took 3 bases from V and 2 from J; bases not matched to a gene: 1. Germline CDR1 and CDR2: SQVTM and ANQGSEA. The CDR3: CSVEGLAVTDTQYF. In nucleotides, the CDR3 is TGCAGCGTTGAGGGACTAGCGGTCACAGATACGCAGTATTTT.

With respect to this clone: The sample has other DNA sequences that encode this CDR3 too. The rearrangement joins TRBV30 to TRBJ1-5, with D maybe TRBD1 (5 bases). Trimming left V 0 bases short and J 7 bases short, with 10 bases between. Germline CDR1 is GTSNPN and CDR2 is SVGIG (reference sequence). CDR3 length: 13 residues. CDR3 in amino acids: CAWSVRGDQPQHF. The CDR3 DNA reads as TGTGCCTGGAGTGTTAGGGGAGACCAGCCCCAGCATTTT.

This clone was counted once. The J gene is TRBJ2-7, the V gene TRBV10-3, with 7 bases aligning to TRBD2. CDR1 and CDR2 from the germline V gene are ENHRY and SYGVKD. This CDR3 is built from 11 residues. V shed 10 bases, J shed 2 bases, and the junction held 2 bases outside the gene matches. The chain's CDR3 is CASRGAYEQYF. CDR3 sequence (DNA): TGTGCCAGCCGGGGGGCCTACGAGCAGTACTTC.

This clone appeared a single time. The V gene is TRBV4-1, the J gene TRBJ1-4, with D maybe TRBD1 (5 bases). The CDR3 is 16 amino acids. Per the germline V gene, CDR1 is MGHRA and CDR2 is YSYEKL. V was trimmed by 4 bases and J by 6 bases, leaving 18 bases between them. CDR3 DNA: TGCGCCAGCAGCCTCCGAGGGGCTCCTCGAGATGAAAAACTGTTTTTT. The encoded protein is CASSLRGAPRDEKLFF.

The chain links TRBV6-4 to TRBJ2-1; D may correspond to TRBD1 or TRBD2 (7 bases each). CDR1 and CDR2 from the germline V gene are MRHNA and SNTAGT. Trimming left V 3 bases short and J 8 bases short, with 17 bases between. The CDR3 loop spans 15 amino acids. CDR3 sequence (DNA): TGTGCCAGCAGTGAGGTAGCGGGCAGGGGGGATGAGCAGTTCTTC. This codes for CASSEVAGRGDEQFF.

The chain recombines TRBV9 with TRBJ2-2; maybe TRBD2 (7 bases). The CDR3 sequence is 17 residues long. The ends were cut back, 0 bases at V and 4 bases at J, with 16 bases in the middle. Germline CDR1 is SGDLS and CDR2 is YYNGEE. In DNA, the CDR3 is TGTGCCAGCAGCGTAGGTTGGGGAGGGGGACGCACCGGGGAGCTGTTTTTT. Residues: CASSVGWGGGRTGELFF.

The chain couples TRBV29-1 to TRBJ2-1; 7 bases are shared with TRBD2. The CDR3 loop spans 13 amino acids. CDR1 and CDR2 from the germline V gene are SQVTM and ANQGSEA. V shed 7 bases and J 5 bases; nucleotides not matched to a gene: 8. The CDR3 sequence is CSAGWDYNNEQFF. The CDR3 region has the DNA TGCAGCGCCGGATGGGACTACAACAATGAGCAGTTCTTC.

The chain recombines TRBV30 with TRBJ1-5; weak D call: TRBD1 (6 bases). CDR3 length equals 13 residues. Germline CDR1 GTSNPN, CDR2 SVGIG (reference sequence). Between the trimmed V and J ends, which lost 4 bases and 3 bases, there was a span of 10 bases. The CDR3 protein is CAWNGGTNQPQHF. Here the CDR3 DNA reads TGTGCCTGGAACGGGGGCACCAATCAGCCCCAGCATTTT. The variable domain in full, completed from reference TRBV30 and TRBJ1-5, reads SQTIHQWPATLVQPVGSPLSLECTVEGTSNPNLYWYRQAAGRGLQLLFYSVGIGQISSEVPQNLSASRPQDRQFILSSKKLLLSDSGFYLCAWNGGTNQPQHFGDGTRLSIL.

This clone was detected once. The chain combines TRBV28 with TRBJ1-1; D is undetermined. Trimming took 2 bases from V and 3 from J, leaving 7 bases between them. The CDR3 length is 13 residues. The germline gives CDR1 MDHEN, CDR2 SYDVKM. The CDR3 is CASSLDSYTEAFF. The CDR3 DNA follows: TGTGCCAGCAGTTTAGATTCATACACTGAAGCTTTCTTT.

The rearrangement links TRBV2 to TRBJ2-5; TRBD1 or TRBD2 may be the D gene (5 bases each). Looked up from germline, CDR1 is SNHLY and CDR2 is FYNNEI. The germline V and J ends were trimmed by 6 bases and 5 bases, with 22 bases remaining between them. The CDR3 consists of 16 residues. CDR3 sequence (DNA): TGTGCCAGCAGGGGGATTACCGGGACCCCTGGGGAGACCCAGTACTTC. Its protein product is CASRGITGTPGETQYF.

The rearrangement uses TRBV18 and TRBJ2-7; 8 positions match TRBD2. CDR1 is KGHSH and CDR2 is LQKENI in the germline V gene. The ends lost 2 bases at V and 9 bases at J; junction bases unmatched: 21. CDR3 length equals 18 residues. CDR3 protein: CASSPGTRKAFQSHGQYF. CDR3 in DNA: TGTGCCAGCTCACCAGGGACTAGAAAGGCATTTCAGTCACACGGGCAGTACTTC.

The chain joins TRBV30 to TRBJ1-4; maybe TRBD1 (5 bases). The ends were cut back, 3 bases at V and 4 bases at J, with 15 bases in the middle. Germline CDR1 reads GTSNPN; CDR2 reads SVGIG (reference sequence). CDR3 length equals 15 residues. CDR3 amino acids: CAWSLRGAGNEKLFF. The DNA of the CDR3 is TGTGCCTGGAGCCTAAGGGGAGCGGGTAATGAAAAACTGTTTTTT.

The V call is TRBV6-1, the J call TRBJ2-5; the match to TRBD1 covers 7 bases. The J call may be in error: the DNA end matches TRBJ2-7 better. From germline, CDR1 is MNHNS and CDR2 SASEGT. CDR3 length equals 14 residues. CDR3 coding DNA: TGTGCCAGCAGTGAAGGGGACAGCTCCTACGAGCAGTACTTC. Protein product: CASSEGDSSYEQYF.

The rearrangement links TRBV2 to TRBJ1-1; D not resolved. Germline assignment: CDR1 SNHLY and CDR2 FYNNEI. V was shortened by 7 bases and J by 8 bases, with 11 bases between the two germline ends. This CDR3 is built from 11 residues. The CDR3 DNA reads as TGTGCCAGCACCTTCGCGACAGAAGCTTTCTTT. Its translation: CASTFATEAFF.

The chain couples TRBV5-1 to TRBJ1-6; 7 positions match TRBD1. The CDR3 length is 18 residues. Looked up from germline, CDR1 is SGHRS and CDR2 is YFSETQ. J was trimmed by 7 bases and V by 2 bases; bases with no gene match: 15. The DNA for the CDR3 is TGCGCCAGCAGCTTTTACCGTCTCGGACAGGATAGGAATTCACCCCTCCACTTT. Translated, it gives CASSFYRLGQDRNSPLHF.

This rearrangement joins TRBV5-1 to TRBJ1-2; no clear D. Germline CDR1 SGHRS, CDR2 YFSETQ. Trimming cost V 7 bases and J 3 bases, with 13 bases left between them. The length of the CDR3 is 13 residues. CDR3 bases: TGCGCCAGCCACGACGGAAAACACTATGGCTACACCTTC. Amino acids: CASHDGKHYGYTF.

The chain recombines TRBV9 with TRBJ2-7; D might be TRBD1 (6 bases). The length of the CDR3 is 15 residues. Looked up from germline, CDR1 is SGDLS and CDR2 is YYNGEE. V dropped 4 bases and J dropped 3 bases, with 17 bases sitting between them. The CDR3, as DNA: TGTGCCAGCAGCTACGCAGGGGCACCCGACTACGAGCAGTACTTC. Protein sequence: CASSYAGAPDYEQYF.

V is TRBV5-6 and J is TRBJ1-1; D not certain. The CDR3 is 12 residues long. Per the germline V gene, CDR1 is SGHDT and CDR2 is YYEEEE. V gave up 3 bases and J gave up 4 bases, with 7 bases separating them. The CDR3 protein is CASSSYVTEAFF. The CDR3, as DNA: TGTGCCAGCAGCTCATATGTCACTGAAGCTTTCTTT.

This chain uses TRBV19 with TRBJ2-2, with 7 positions matching TRBD2. V trimming: 2 bases; J trimming: 7 bases; junction bases outside the gene matches: 4. This CDR3 is built from 14 residues. In germline, CDR1 is LNHDA, CDR2 SQIVND (reference sequence). CDR3 in amino acids: CASSISVAGGELFF. As DNA, the CDR3 is TGTGCCAGTAGTATATCCGTAGCGGGCGGGGAGCTGTTTTTT.

The chain joins TRBV4-1 to TRBJ2-5; D ambiguous. CDR1 is MGHRA, CDR2 YSYEKL, per germline. The CDR3 consists of 16 residues. Trimming removed 0 bases from V and 0 bases from J, with 11 bases in between. CDR3 loop: CASSQEGQTYQETQYF. CDR3 in DNA: TGCGCCAGCAGCCAAGAAGGGCAGACATACCAAGAGACCCAGTACTTC.

This chain links TRBV28 with TRBJ2-7, with TRBD2 as a possible D gene (6 bases). Germline CDR1 reads MDHEN; CDR2 reads SYDVKM. The CDR3 consists of 13 residues. Trimming removed 4 bases at V and 2 bases at J, with 9 bases between. CDR3 loop: CASSYGGAYEQYF. The CDR3 coding sequence is TGTGCCAGCAGTTACGGCGGGGCCTACGAGCAGTACTTC.

The gene calls are TRBV9 and TRBJ2-1; D gene unclear. V gave up 4 bases and J gave up 8 bases, with 13 bases separating them. This CDR3 is built from 13 residues. Germline assignment: CDR1 SGDLS and CDR2 YYNGEE. CDR3 amino acids: CASSPADSYEQFF. CDR3 bases: TGTGCCAGCAGCCCGGCGGATAGCTATGAGCAGTTCTTC. The full variable domain, in which reference TRBV9 and TRBJ2-1 provide the parts outside the CDR3, is DSGVTQTPKHLITATGQRVTLRCSPRSGDLSVYWYQQSLDQGLQFLIQYYNGEERAKGNILERFSAQQFPDLHSELNLSSLELGDSALYFCASSPADSYEQFFGPGTRLTVL.

The chain joins TRBV9 to TRBJ2-2; D call uncertain. The ends were cut back, 3 bases at V and 4 bases at J, with 7 bases in the middle. Germline CDR1 is SGDLS and CDR2 is YYNGEE. There are 13 residues in the CDR3. CDR3 residues: CASSAPTTGELFF. Here the CDR3 DNA reads TGTGCCAGCAGCGCCCCCACCACCGGGGAGCTGTTTTTT.

The rearrangement uses TRBV19 and TRBJ2-3; 7 bases are shared with TRBD2. CDR3 length: 16 residues. Germline values: CDR1 LNHDA, CDR2 SQIVND (reference sequence). V lost 6 bases, J lost 0 bases, and 9 bases stayed unmatched. DNA of the CDR3: TGTGCCAGTAGCCCCCCGGGACTACCTAGCACAGATACGCAGTATTTT. This encodes CASSPPGLPSTDTQYF.

This chain links TRBV5-6 with TRBJ2-7, with D perhaps TRBD1 (6 bases). From germline, CDR1 is SGHDT and CDR2 YYEEEE. Trimming stripped 3 bases from V and 2 bases from J, with 12 bases between. CDR3 length: 14 residues. The CDR3 region is CASSYQGRPYEQYF. The CDR3 region has the DNA TGTGCCAGCAGCTATCAGGGGAGACCCTACGAGCAGTACTTC.

The chain joins TRBV28 to TRBJ1-2; no firm D call. Per the germline V gene, CDR1 is MDHEN and CDR2 is SYDVKM. The ends were cut back, 6 bases at V and 1 base at J, with 15 bases in the middle. The CDR3 is 15 amino acids. The CDR3 coding sequence is TGTGCCAGCAGCCTAACACTGACCGTTAACTATGGCTACACCTTC. Amino acid sequence: CASSLTLTVNYGYTF.

The V and J genes are TRBV19 and TRBJ2-5, with no clear D. The germline gives CDR1 LNHDA, CDR2 SQIVND (reference sequence). The CDR3 has 14 amino acids. Deletions cut 3 bases from V and 1 base from J, with 9 bases between. As DNA, the CDR3 is TGTGCCAGTAGTATCAGTGGCCGCCAAGAGACCCAGTACTTC. This sequence encodes CASSISGRQETQYF.